Listed below are T cell receptor beta chains from one sample, sequenced in a study of T-cell memory formation after mild COVID-19. TCRdb analysed the 5' RACE reads with MiXCR anew, one entry per CDR3 protein. The sample consists of 360,000 or so distinct CDR3 sequences, around 30% of them appearing once. Sequenced material: PBMCs or a T cell subset sorted from them (not recorded which). All receptors come from an adult woman who had mild COVID-19 (a few samples of this study predate the infection). Cell type and time point are not known. The conserved cysteine and the conserved F or W are not part of the CDR3 here. Size tells how often a clone was seen (once, few, many) or the class of an expanded clone, and some rows leave it out.

J | size | V | length | CDR3
TRBJ2-5 | few | TRBV4-2 | 13 | ASSHGTAEQETQY
TRBJ1-2 | - | TRBV7-9 | 14 | ASSPGQGTYNYGYT
TRBJ1-5 | - | TRBV18 | 15 | ASSPSDRLISNQPQH
TRBJ2-7 | - | TRBV5-5 | 12 | ASSPTGGYQEQY
TRBJ2-2 | few | TRBV5-5 | 11 | ASIPTGTGELF
TRBJ1-2 | - | TRBV5-1 | 12 | ASSPKTDNYGYT
TRBJ2-1 | - | TRBV27 | 15 | ASSFPLAGGFGNEQF
TRBJ2-1 | - | TRBV7-9 | 14 | AIAIGERRYNDEQF
TRBJ1-1 | few | TRBV30 | 13 | AWIRDRATRTEAF
TRBJ2-2 | - | TRBV7-9 | 12 | ASSLGKKVGELF
TRBJ2-5 | - | TRBV5-5 | 12 | ASKSYLIEETQY
TRBJ1-5 | few | TRBV12-3/TRBV12-4 | 13 | ASSSDGGNNQPQH
TRBJ1-5 | few | TRBV12-3/TRBV12-4 | 13 | ASGPTGIPNQPQH
TRBJ2-7 | - | TRBV7-9 | 12 | ASSLGGVFYEQY
TRBJ2-2 | - | TRBV5-1 | 13 | ASSLAGRGTGELF
TRBJ2-7 | - | TRBV18 | 14 | ASSPPGGTGDYEQY
TRBJ2-5 | few | TRBV12-3/TRBV12-4 | 14 | ASSSPAVSGGETQY
TRBJ2-1 | - | TRBV7-9 | 15 | ASWAATVSSSYNEQF
TRBJ2-2 | - | TRBV5-1 | 13 | ASSARGANTGELF
TRBJ1-5 | few | TRBV6-5 | 13 | ASSPLPADNQPQH
TRBJ2-5 | many | TRBV7-2 | 13 | ASSTVSGAQETQY
TRBJ2-7 | - | TRBV5-1 | 11 | ASSSSMVHEQY
TRBJ1-1 | once | TRBV20-1 | 10 | SARDWTGEAF
TRBJ2-2 | - | TRBV2 | 15 | ASSRARGLANTGELF
TRBJ2-3 | - | TRBV15 | 13 | ATSRVTGNTDTQY
TRBJ2-1 | - | TRBV10-3 | 15 | DISESLGELGYNEQF
TRBJ2-1 | few | TRBV4-3 | 11 | ASSEGVWNEQF
TRBJ2-4 | - | TRBV7-8 | 13 | ASSYLDRVKNIQY
TRBJ2-7 | - | TRBV12-3/TRBV12-4 | 13 | ASSEAGTGIYEQY
TRBJ1-2 | few | TRBV7-9 | 10 | ASSLAGPGYT
TRBJ2-7 | few | TRBV24-1 | 9 | ATSDDYEQY
TRBJ1-1 | - | TRBV18 | 12 | ASSPVPANTEAF
TRBJ2-7 | - | TRBV29-1 | 10 | SARQGSYEQY
TRBJ1-1 | - | TRBV7-8 | 13 | ASSLGEGQGAEAF
TRBJ1-1 | few | TRBV6-1 | 13 | ASSEQGRVNTEAF
TRBJ2-2 | few | TRBV7-8 | 14 | ASSLAYINRGRELF
TRBJ2-7 | - | TRBV6-6 | 15 | ASRVTGTSGLGHEQY
TRBJ1-2 | few | TRBV5-5 | 13 | ASSLAVGVGYGYT
TRBJ2-3 | - | TRBV12-3/TRBV12-4 | 11 | ASSAPSFDTQY
TRBJ2-7 | - | TRBV5-1 | 15 | ASSLGDQGAWTYEQY
TRBJ2-5 | - | TRBV6-5 | 13 | ASSRSGGSTETQY
TRBJ2-1 | - | TRBV29-1 | 13 | SVEGGTGRRNEQF
TRBJ2-7 | many | TRBV5-5 | 12 | ASSPRDRGYEQY
TRBJ2-1 | few | TRBV12-3/TRBV12-4 | 13 | ASTSWEGNYNEQF
TRBJ1-1 | medium-sized | TRBV5-5 | 10 | ASSSQGTEAF
TRBJ2-1 | - | TRBV20-1 | 10 | SVARGYNEQF
TRBJ2-1 | - | TRBV25-1 | 13 | ASSDAGPAYNEQF
TRBJ2-1 | few | TRBV3-1 | 14 | ASSQGAGPTHNEQF